The sequence of this T cell receptor beta chain was determined in a study of CXCR3-negative and CXCR3-positive naive CD8 T cells. With respect to this clonotype: The antigen remains undetermined.

The germline V gene encodes CDR1 SQVTM and CDR2 ANQGSEA. The CDR3 contains 14 residues. Researchers prepared the TRB cDNA libraries using 5' RACE with UMI labels. TCRdb re-called the 5' RACE reads; every CDR3 protein appears as one record, without DNA. Seen in this sample are 45,000 to 70,000 distinct CDR3 sequences; the ten most common clones hold about a quarter. Whole-study results and caveats: Naive CXCR3-negative cells resembled naive CXCR3-positive cells in TRBV-TRBJ usage; memory cells differed.

This receptor was identified in a human donor in good health. Some clones in this sample may be carry-over from other donors' samples. The chain uses TRBV29-1 and TRBJ2-3; TCRdb gives TRBD2 as the D gene, but with no DNA this cannot be confirmed. The sample consisted of memory CD8+ T cells from blood. CDR3 protein: CSVEGASRTDTQYF.